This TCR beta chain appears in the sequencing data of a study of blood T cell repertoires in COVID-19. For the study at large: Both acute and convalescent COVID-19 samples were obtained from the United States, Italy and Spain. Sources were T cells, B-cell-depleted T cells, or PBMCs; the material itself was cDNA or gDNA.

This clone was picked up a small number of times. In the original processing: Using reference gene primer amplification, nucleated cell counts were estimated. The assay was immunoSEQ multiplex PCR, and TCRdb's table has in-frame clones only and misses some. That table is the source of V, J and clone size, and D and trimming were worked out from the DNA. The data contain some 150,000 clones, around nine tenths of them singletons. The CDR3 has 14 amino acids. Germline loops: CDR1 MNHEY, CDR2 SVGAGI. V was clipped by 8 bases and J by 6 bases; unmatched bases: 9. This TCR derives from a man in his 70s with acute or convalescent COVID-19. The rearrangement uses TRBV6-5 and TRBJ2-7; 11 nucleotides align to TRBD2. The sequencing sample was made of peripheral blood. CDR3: CASGRLAGRVEQYF. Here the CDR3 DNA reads TGTGCCAGCGGCCGACTAGCGGGAAGGGTCGAGCAGTACTTC.